This T cell receptor beta chain comes out of a study of blood T cells in healthy people across ages. About the study: With template switching, about one barcoded beta molecule was captured per two T cells.

PCR was performed a second time for about 7 to 12 cycles using a sample-barcoded 5' primer and a J-beta primer mix. TCRdb reprocessed the 5' RACE reads with MiXCR, giving one entry per CDR3 protein. The sample has over 500,000 distinct CDR3 sequences, roughly half seen once. Extractions gave at least 5.5 micrograms of total RNA per sample. Material for sequencing was blood. The sequence came from a woman older than 75 in good health.

The CDR3 loop reads CASSPQQGSGNQPQHF. The DNA for the CDR3 is TGTGCCAGCTCACCACAGCAGGGGTCGGGTAATCAGCCCCAGCATTTT. V usage is TRBV18 and J usage is TRBJ1-5, with a weak D call TRBD1 (6 bases). Germline V gives CDR1 KGHSH, CDR2 LQKENI. CDR3 length: 16 residues. Between the trimmed V and J ends, which lost 1 base and 4 bases, there was a span of 14 bases.